The entry below describes one T cell receptor (beta chain). PCR employed 60 Vbeta and 13 Jbeta primers. TCRdb's copy holds only in-frame clones and misses some; the assay was immunoSEQ multiplex PCR. The sample shows about 120,000 clones, over 8.5% of them seen only once. This sample is part of a study of cytomegalovirus exposure and HLA in healthy donors. After removal of 3 bases from V and 6 bases from J, the junction contained 11 bases not matched to a gene. Germline CDR1 and CDR2: SGHDN and FVKESK. The length of the CDR3 is 17 residues. This clonotype was obtained from a woman aged 40 to 55 in good health and CMV-seropositive. This rearrangement joins TRBV14 to TRBJ1-1, with 12 bases aligning to TRBD1. Input material: PBMCs. The CDR3: CASSQPGTGGGGSEAFF. The DNA for the CDR3 is TGTGCCAGCAGCCAGCCCGGGACAGGGGGCGGCGGGTCTGAAGCTTTCTTT.